This record looks at one T cell receptor (beta chain) sequence and its context. Clones were sequenced by immunoSEQ multiplex PCR, and TCRdb holds only the in-frame ones, with some missing. The sample table includes approximately 9,500 clones. This specimen comes from a study of synovial regulatory T cells in juvenile arthritis. Germline V gene lookup returns CDR1 ENHRY and CDR2 SYGVKD. The CDR3 length is 14 residues. DNA is not on record. The sequencing input was Treg cells from blood. Subset defined: remaining (HLA-DR-negative) circulating blood Treg cells. The V gene is TRBV10-3, the J gene TRBJ2-7. The sequence derives from a donor aged 2-30 years with juvenile idiopathic arthritis. CDR3 amino acids: CAISEIPASYEQYF.